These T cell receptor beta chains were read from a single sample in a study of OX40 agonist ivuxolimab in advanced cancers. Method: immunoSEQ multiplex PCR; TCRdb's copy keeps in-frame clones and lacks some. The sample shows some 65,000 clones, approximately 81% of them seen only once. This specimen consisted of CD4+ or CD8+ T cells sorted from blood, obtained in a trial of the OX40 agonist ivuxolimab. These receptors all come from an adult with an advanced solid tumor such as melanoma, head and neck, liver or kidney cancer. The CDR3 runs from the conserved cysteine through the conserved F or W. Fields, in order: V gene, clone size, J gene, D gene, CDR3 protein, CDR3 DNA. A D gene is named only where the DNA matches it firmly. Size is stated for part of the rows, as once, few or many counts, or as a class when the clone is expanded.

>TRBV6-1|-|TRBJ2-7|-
CASRFYRVHEQYF
TGTGCCAGCAGATTCTACAGGGTCCACGAGCAGTACTTC
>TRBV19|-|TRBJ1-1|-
CASSMGTANTEAFF
TGTGCCAGTAGTATGGGGACGGCCAACACTGAAGCTTTCTTT
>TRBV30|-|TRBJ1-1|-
CVQRSGLNTEAFF
TGTGTCCAGAGGTCGGGTCTCAACACTGAAGCTTTCTTT
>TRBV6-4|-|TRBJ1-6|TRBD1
CASSRQGYNSPLHF
TGTGCCAGCAGCCGACAGGGCTATAATTCACCCCTCCACTTT
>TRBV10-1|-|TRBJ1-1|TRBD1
CASSPLGRGTEAFF
TGCGCCAGCAGTCCACTCGGCAGGGGGACTGAAGCTTTCTTT
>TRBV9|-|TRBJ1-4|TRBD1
CASSANTGGANEKLFF
TGTGCCAGCAGCGCCAACACAGGGGGAGCTAATGAAAAACTGTTTTTT
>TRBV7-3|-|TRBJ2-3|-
CASSLVAKGTDTQYF
TGTGCCAGCAGCTTAGTCGCCAAAGGCACAGATACGCAGTATTTT
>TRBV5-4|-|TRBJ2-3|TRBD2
CASRDQRGSTDTQYF
TGTGCCAGCAGAGATCAGCGGGGAAGCACAGATACGCAGTATTTT
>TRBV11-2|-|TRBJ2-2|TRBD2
CASSGSGSVPGELFF
TGTGCCAGCAGCGGTAGCGGGAGCGTCCCCGGGGAGCTGTTTTTT
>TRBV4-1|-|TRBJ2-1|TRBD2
CASSQDPRAGDMNEQFF
TGCGCCAGCAGCCAAGATCCTCGAGCGGGAGATATGAATGAGCAGTTCTTC
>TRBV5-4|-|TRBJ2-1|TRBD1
CASSTGTGGYNEQFF
TGTGCCAGCAGCACCGGGACAGGGGGGTACAATGAGCAGTTCTTC
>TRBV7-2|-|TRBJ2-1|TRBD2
CASRRYRAGAYNEQFF
TGTGCCAGCAGAAGGTATCGAGCGGGAGCCTACAATGAGCAGTTCTTC
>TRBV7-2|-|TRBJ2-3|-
CASSLDRVQYTQYF
TGTGCCAGCAGCTTAGACAGGGTCCAATATACGCAGTATTTT
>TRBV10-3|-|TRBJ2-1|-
CAISGGGSSYNEQFF
TGTGCCATCAGTGGAGGCGGTAGCTCCTACAATGAGCAGTTCTTC
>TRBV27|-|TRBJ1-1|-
CASTAKSKGNTEAFF
TGTGCCAGCACCGCCAAGAGTAAGGGGAACACTGAAGCTTTCTTT
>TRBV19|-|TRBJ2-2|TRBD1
CASSRTGDPGGLFF
TGTGCCAGTAGTCGGACAGGGGATCCCGGGGGGCTGTTTTTT
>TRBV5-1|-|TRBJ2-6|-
CASSLGTGSGANVLTF
TGCGCCAGCAGCTTAGGTACAGGGTCCGGGGCCAACGTCCTGACTTTC
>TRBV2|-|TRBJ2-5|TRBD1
CASSGRTGLKETQYF
TGTGCCAGCAGTGGTCGGACAGGGTTGAAGGAGACCCAGTACTTC
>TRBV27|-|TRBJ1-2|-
CASSDGTALGVANYGYTF
TGTGCCAGCAGTGACGGGACCGCACTGGGGGTAGCTAACTATGGCTACACCTTC
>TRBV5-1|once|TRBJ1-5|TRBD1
CASSQGTGNQPQHF
TGCGCCAGCAGCCAAGGGACAGGGAATCAGCCCCAGCATTTT
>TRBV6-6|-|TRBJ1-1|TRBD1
CASSPGQGGTEAFF
TGTGCCAGCAGCCCGGGACAGGGTGGCACTGAAGCTTTCTTT
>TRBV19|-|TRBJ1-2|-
CASRWIYGYTF
TGTGCCAGTAGGTGGATCTATGGCTACACCTTC
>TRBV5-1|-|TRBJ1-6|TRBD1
CASSWGDRGGSPLHF
TGCGCCAGCAGCTGGGGAGACAGGGGCGGTTCACCCCTCCACTTT
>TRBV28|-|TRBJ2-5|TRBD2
CASNQLAGGAETQYF
TGTGCCAGCAACCAACTAGCGGGGGGTGCGGAGACCCAGTACTTC